This section outlines one T cell receptor beta chain sequence together with its context. The target antigen is unknown. V gave up 4 bases and J gave up 6 bases, with 16 bases separating them. Germline CDR1 reads SQVTM; CDR2 reads ANQGSEA. The CDR3 sequence is 13 residues long. This specimen comes from a study of cytomegalovirus exposure and HLA in healthy donors. Looking at the study overall: For the approximately 410 genotyped donors, 75% to 90% fell within the Caucasian-associated ancestry cluster.

Notes on the study in general: At a 0.05 false discovery rate, a later analysis found approximately 17,000 TCR beta sequences to be associated with HLA alleles. Follow-up analysis later connected one missense variant in DCLRE1C with trimming of TCR beta V- and J-genes.

It was with 60 Vbeta and 13 Jbeta primers that the PCR ran. Clones were sequenced by immunoSEQ multiplex PCR, and TCRdb holds only the in-frame ones, with some missing. This sample's table has some 60,000 clones. The chain employs TRBV29-1 and TRBJ2-7; tentative D call: TRBD2 (7 bases). This sequence was found in a male donor in good health and CMV-seronegative. The specimen was PBMCs. CDR3 amino acids: CSVGRGPGAEQYF. The CDR3 nucleotides read TGCAGCGTTGGGCGGGGGCCCGGCGCCGAGCAGTACTTC.